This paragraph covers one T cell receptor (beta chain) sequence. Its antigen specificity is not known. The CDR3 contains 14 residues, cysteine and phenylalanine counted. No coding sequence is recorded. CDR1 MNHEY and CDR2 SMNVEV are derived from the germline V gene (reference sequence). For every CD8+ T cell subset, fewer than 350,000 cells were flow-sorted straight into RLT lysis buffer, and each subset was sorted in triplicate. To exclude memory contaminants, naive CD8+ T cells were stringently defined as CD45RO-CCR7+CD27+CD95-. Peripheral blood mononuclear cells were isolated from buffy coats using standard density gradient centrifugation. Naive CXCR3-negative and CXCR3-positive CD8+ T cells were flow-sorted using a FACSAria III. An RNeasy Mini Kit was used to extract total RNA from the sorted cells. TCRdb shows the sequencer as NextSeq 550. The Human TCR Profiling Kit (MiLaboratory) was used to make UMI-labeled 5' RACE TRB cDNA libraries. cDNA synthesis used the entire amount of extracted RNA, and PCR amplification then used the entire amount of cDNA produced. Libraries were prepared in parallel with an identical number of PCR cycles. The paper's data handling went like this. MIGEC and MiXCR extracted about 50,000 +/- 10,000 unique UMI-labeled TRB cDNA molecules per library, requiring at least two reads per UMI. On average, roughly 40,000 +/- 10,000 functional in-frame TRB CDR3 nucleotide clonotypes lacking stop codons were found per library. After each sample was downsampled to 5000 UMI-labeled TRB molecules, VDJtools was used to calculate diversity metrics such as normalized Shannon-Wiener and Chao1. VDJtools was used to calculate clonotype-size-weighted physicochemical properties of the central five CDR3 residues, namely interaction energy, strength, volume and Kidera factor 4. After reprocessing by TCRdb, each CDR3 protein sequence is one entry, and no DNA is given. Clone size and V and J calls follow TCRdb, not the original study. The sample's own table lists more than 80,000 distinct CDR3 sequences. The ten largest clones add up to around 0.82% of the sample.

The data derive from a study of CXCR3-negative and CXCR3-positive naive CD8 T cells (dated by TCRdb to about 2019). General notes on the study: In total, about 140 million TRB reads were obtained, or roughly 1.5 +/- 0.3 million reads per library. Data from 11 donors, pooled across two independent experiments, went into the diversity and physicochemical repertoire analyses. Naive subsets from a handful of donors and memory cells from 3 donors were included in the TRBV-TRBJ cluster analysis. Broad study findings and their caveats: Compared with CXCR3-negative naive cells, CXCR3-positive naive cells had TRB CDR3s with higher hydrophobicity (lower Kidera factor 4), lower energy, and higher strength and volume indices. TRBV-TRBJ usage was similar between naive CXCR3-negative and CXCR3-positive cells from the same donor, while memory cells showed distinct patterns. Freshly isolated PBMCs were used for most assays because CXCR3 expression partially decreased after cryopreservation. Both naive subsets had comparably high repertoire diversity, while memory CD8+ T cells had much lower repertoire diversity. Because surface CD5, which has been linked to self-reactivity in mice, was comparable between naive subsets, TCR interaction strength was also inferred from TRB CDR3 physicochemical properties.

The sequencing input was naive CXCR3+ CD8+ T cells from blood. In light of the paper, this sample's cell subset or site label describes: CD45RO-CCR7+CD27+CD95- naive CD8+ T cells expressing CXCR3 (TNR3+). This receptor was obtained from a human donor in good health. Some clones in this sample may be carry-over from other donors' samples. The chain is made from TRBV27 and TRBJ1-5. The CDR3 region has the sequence CASSLSTPNQPQHF.